A selection of T cell receptor beta chains follows, all from one sample in a study of blood T cell repertoires in COVID-19. Profiled with immunoSEQ multiplex PCR; TCRdb holds only in-frame clones, not every one. Among 200,000 to 250,000 clones listed, around 84% were seen once. Sequenced sample: peripheral blood. The receptors originated from a woman aged 80 or older with active or convalescent COVID-19. CDR3s include the opening cysteine and the closing phenylalanine or tryptophan. The D gene is left open where the match is weak. Size tells how often a clone was seen (once, few, many) or the class of an expanded clone, and some rows leave it out.

cdr3_nt cdr3_aa j_call v_call d_call clone_size
TGTGCTAGTGGTTTGGTTGTAGGAGATGGGGCCAACGTCCTGACTTTC CASGLVVGDGANVLTF TRBJ2-6 TRBV12-5 . .
TGTGCCAGCAGCCAGAGACCTAGCGGGGGGGCGGTTGGGCAAGAGACCCAGTACTTC CASSQRPSGGAVGQETQYF TRBJ2-5 TRBV4-2 TRBD2 .
TGTGCCAGCAGCTTTGGAGGGAGGACTAGCACAGATACGCAGTATTTT CASSFGGRTSTDTQYF TRBJ2-3 TRBV11-1 . once
TGTGCCAGCAGCTTATGGGATGGAGGGGCTGGCAATCAGCCCCAGCATTTT CASSLWDGGAGNQPQHF TRBJ1-5 TRBV13 . once
TGTGCCAGTAGTCCCCGGGACAGATCTCTTTATGGCTACACCTTC CASSPRDRSLYGYTF TRBJ1-2 TRBV19 TRBD1 .
TGTGCCAGCAGGACAGATGGGCCCAAGCAGTTCTTC CASRTDGPKQFF TRBJ2-1 TRBV11-2 . .
TGTGCCAGCAGCGTTACTAGCGGGGGCTACAATGAGCAGTTCTTC CASSVTSGGYNEQFF TRBJ2-1 TRBV9 TRBD2 .
TGTGCCAGCACCCTAGGGCACAGGGTTAACACCGGGGAGCTGTTTTTT CASTLGHRVNTGELFF TRBJ2-2 TRBV9 . .
TGTGCCAGCAGCGTAGGACAGATCGGGGGCTACACCTTC CASSVGQIGGYTF TRBJ1-2 TRBV9 . .
TGTGCCAGCAGTTATAGGCGGTCGGACACTGAAGCTTTCTTT CASSYRRSDTEAFF TRBJ1-1 TRBV2 . .
TGCAGCGTCCGAGGAGGGGCTGACAGTCGCTATGGCTACACCTTC CSVRGGADSRYGYTF TRBJ1-2 TRBV29-1 . .
TGTGCCAGCAGCTTACAAAACACAGATACGCAGTATTTT CASSLQNTDTQYF TRBJ2-3 TRBV7-3 . .
TGTGCCAGCAGCTCGGGAGTAGATACGCAGTATTTT CASSSGVDTQYF TRBJ2-3 TRBV7-9 . .